This T cell receptor (beta chain) was obtained from a study of technical replicates of blood from a few donors. TCRdb's table, derived via immunoSEQ multiplex PCR, lists solely in-frame clones and lacks some. The sample carries tens of thousands of clones, around 91% recorded once. V lost 8 bases to trimming and J lost 0 bases; unmatched junction nucleotides: 18. CDR3 length: 19 amino acids. Germline CDR1 reads MNHEY; CDR2 reads SMNVEV (reference sequence). The gene calls are TRBV27 and TRBJ2-7; TRBD1 aligns across 11 bases. The source of this sequence is a human donor in good health. Sample: T cells isolated from PBMCs. The CDR3 sequence is CASASPRTGGSGASYEQYF. The CDR3 region has the DNA TGTGCCAGCGCCTCTCCGCGGACAGGGGGCTCGGGCGCCTCCTACGAGCAGTACTTC.